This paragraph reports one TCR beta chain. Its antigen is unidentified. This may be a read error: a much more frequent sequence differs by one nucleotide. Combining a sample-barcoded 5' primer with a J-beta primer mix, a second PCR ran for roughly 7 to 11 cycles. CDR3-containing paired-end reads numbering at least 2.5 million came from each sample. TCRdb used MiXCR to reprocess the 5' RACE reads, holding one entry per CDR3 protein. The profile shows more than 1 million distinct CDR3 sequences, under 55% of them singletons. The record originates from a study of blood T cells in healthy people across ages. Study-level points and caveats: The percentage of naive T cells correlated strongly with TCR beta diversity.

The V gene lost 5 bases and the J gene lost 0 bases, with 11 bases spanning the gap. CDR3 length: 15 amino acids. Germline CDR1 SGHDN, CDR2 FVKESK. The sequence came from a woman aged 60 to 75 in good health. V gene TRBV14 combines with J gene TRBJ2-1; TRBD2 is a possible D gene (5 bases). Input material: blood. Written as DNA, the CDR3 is TGTGCCAGCAGCAAGCGGATAGGCTCCTACAATGAGCAGTTCTTC. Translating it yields CASSKRIGSYNEQFF.